The rows below give T cell receptor beta chains drawn from one sample of a study of response to subunit inactivated influenza vaccine. TCRdb redid the calling of the RT-PCR reads with MiXCR, one entry per CDR3 protein. Found here are around 320,000 distinct CDR3 sequences, about 20% of them singletons; the top ten hold 9% to 12%. This sample comprised PBMCs from blood, obtained 21 months after vaccination. These TCRs come from a man between 50 and 70 years old who received an inactivated influenza vaccine. CDR3s include the opening cysteine and the closing phenylalanine or tryptophan. A D gene is named only where the DNA matches it firmly. Clone size is stated in some rows and not others, as once, few, many or a class when expanded.

CDR3nt | CDR3aa | j_gene | v_gene | abundance | d_gene
TGTGCCAGCAGGACAGAAGCGTTCTATGGCTACACCTTC | CASRTEAFYGYTF | TRBJ1-2 | TRBV2 | few | NA
TGCGCCAGCAGCCAAGGGGGCGGGAGCGAGAACACAGATACGCAGTATTTT | CASSQGGGSENTDTQYF | TRBJ2-3 | TRBV4-1 | few | TRBD2
TGTGCCTGCAGCCCGGGACTAGCGGGAGTTGAGACCCAGTACTTC | CACSPGLAGVETQYF | TRBJ2-5 | TRBV7-3 | NA | TRBD2
TGTGCCAGCAGCTTATCCGGGACTAGCTCCAATGAGCAGTTCTTC | CASSLSGTSSNEQFF | TRBJ2-1 | TRBV7-2 | few | TRBD2
TGTGCCAGCAGTTTAGGGACCTTTAACTATGGCTACACCTTC | CASSLGTFNYGYTF | TRBJ1-2 | TRBV28 | many | NA
TGCGCCAGCAGCCTCCTTAGGCCTTCAGAGACCACTAATGAAAAACTGTTTTTT | CASSLLRPSETTNEKLFF | TRBJ1-4 | TRBV4-1 | few | NA
TGCAGCGTTGGGGTATCGGGCTACGAGCAGTACTTC | CSVGVSGYEQYF | TRBJ2-7 | TRBV29-1 | NA | NA
TGCGCCAGCAGCCCCGGGGGCGAAAATCAGCCCCAGCATTTT | CASSPGGENQPQHF | TRBJ1-5 | TRBV5-1 | many | NA
TGCAGTGCCCCCACAGGGGTAAAAGTCGGGGAGCTGTTTTTT | CSAPTGVKVGELFF | TRBJ2-2 | TRBV20-1 | NA | TRBD1
TGTGCCATCAGTGATTACCGAGCTAGGGCGAACAATGAGCAGTTCTTC | CAISDYRARANNEQFF | TRBJ2-1 | TRBV10-3 | once | NA
TGTGCCATCACGAAGTCTGGCAACACCGGGGAGCTGTTTTTT | CAITKSGNTGELFF | TRBJ2-2 | TRBV10-3 | few | NA
TGCAGTGCTAGAGATTGGACGAGCGTTGACTACGAGCAGTACTTC | CSARDWTSVDYEQYF | TRBJ2-7 | TRBV20-1 | few | NA
TGTGCCAGCAGCTTAGGAGGGACAGGGGGAACTGAAGCTTTCTTT | CASSLGGTGGTEAFF | TRBJ1-1 | TRBV7-8 | many | TRBD1
TGTGCCACCAGTGAGGGGAACACAAATTGGGACTATGGCTACACCTTC | CATSEGNTNWDYGYTF | TRBJ1-2 | TRBV24-1 | NA | NA
TGCGCCAGCAGCCAAGATTCGGCAGGGCCTGGAAACACCATATATTTT | CASSQDSAGPGNTIYF | TRBJ1-3 | TRBV4-3 | few | NA
TGCGCCAGCAGCCAAGATACGCCACCCGATGAGCAGTTCTTC | CASSQDTPPDEQFF | TRBJ2-1 | TRBV4-3 | NA | NA
TGCAGTGCTAGCATACAGGGAGCTAACTATGGCTACACCTTC | CSASIQGANYGYTF | TRBJ1-2 | TRBV20-1 | many | NA
TGCAGTCCTATCCGGGACAGGATTCACTATGGCTACACCTTC | CSPIRDRIHYGYTF | TRBJ1-2 | TRBV20-1 | NA | TRBD1
TGCAGTGCTAGGGACCCCCGCACCTACGAGCAGTACTTC | CSARDPRTYEQYF | TRBJ2-7 | TRBV20-1 | NA | NA
TGTGCCAGCAGCCATTACCACCTGGTAGCGGGAGTAAACAATGAGCAGTTCTTC | CASSHYHLVAGVNNEQFF | TRBJ2-1 | TRBV3-1 | NA | TRBD2
TGTGCCAGCAGTTACTCGGACAGAACTAACTATGGCTACACCTTC | CASSYSDRTNYGYTF | TRBJ1-2 | TRBV6-2/TRBV6-3 | few | NA
TGCGCCAGCAGACCAGGGACGGTCACAGATACGCAGTATTTT | CASRPGTVTDTQYF | TRBJ2-3 | TRBV5-1 | NA | NA
TGCAGTGCTAGAAAGCCCCAGAGCACAGATACGCAGTATTTT | CSARKPQSTDTQYF | TRBJ2-3 | TRBV20-1 | NA | NA
TGTGCCAGCAGCTTCGGGTTTGAACGTCAGCCCCAGCATTTT | CASSFGFERQPQHF | TRBJ1-5 | TRBV5-5 | few | NA
TGTGCCAGCAGTCGGGACAGGCAATCTAACTATGGCTACACCTTC | CASSRDRQSNYGYTF | TRBJ1-2 | TRBV6-1 | few | TRBD1
TGTGCCAGCAGCCAATTCTCGGGGCAGGGGGCCGGGGAGCTGTTTTTT | CASSQFSGQGAGELFF | TRBJ2-2 | TRBV4-2 | few | TRBD1
TGTGCCAGCAGCTTAGGGGTGACCACTGAAGCTTTCTTT | CASSLGVTTEAFF | TRBJ1-1 | TRBV5-5 | NA | NA
TGTGCCACCAGCCCCCTACTAGCGGGAGGGGGATACGAGCAGTACTTC | CATSPLLAGGGYEQYF | TRBJ2-7 | TRBV15 | NA | TRBD2
TGCGCCAGCAGTGACCAGGGGGCGGGAAGCTCCTACGAGCAGTACTTC | CASSDQGAGSSYEQYF | TRBJ2-7 | TRBV10-2 | NA | TRBD1
TGCGCCAGCAGTGAATCGGAGCAGACCTCCAATCAGCCCCAGCATTTT | CASSESEQTSNQPQHF | TRBJ1-5 | TRBV10-1 | NA | NA
TGTGCCAGCAGCCAACAGGTCCTTCGGGATCAGCCCCAGCATTTT | CASSQQVLRDQPQHF | TRBJ1-5 | TRBV5-6 | few | NA
TGTGCCACCACACGGAGGTACAATGAGCAGTTCTTC | CATTRRYNEQFF | TRBJ2-1 | TRBV12-3/TRBV12-4 | NA | NA